The source of this T cell receptor (beta chain) is a study of beta chain features in type 1 diabetes. Study information: What patients shared with healthy donors was a similar profile of age, gender and cell yields.

Study-level findings and limits: VDJ junctions in type 1 diabetes patients carried more deletions and fewer insertions.

Blood was collected once per donor into heparin, averaging around 120 mL. Every bit of the isolated RNA underwent reverse transcription, so sequencing read expressed TCRB transcripts. Regulatory, naive and central memory T cell samples averaged around 3.5 million reads. Clones were read by immunoSEQ multiplex PCR, and TCRdb kept only the in-frame ones, dropping some. The table lists over 150,000 clones, roughly an eighth of them singletons. As concerns this clone: Its antigen is unidentified.

J lost 0 bases, V lost 1 base, and 5 bases had no gene match. The CDR3 is 17 residues long. Germline CDR1 and CDR2: SGHNT and YENEEA. The V call is TRBV11-3, the J call TRBJ2-1; 8 positions match TRBD1. This receptor was taken from a young woman in good health. Sequencing used central memory CD4+ T cells from blood. The CDR3 is CASSLGTGYGSYNEQFF. DNA for the CDR3: TGTGCCAGCAGCTTAGGGACAGGGTACGGCTCCTACAATGAGCAGTTCTTC. The whole variable domain, remainder taken from reference TRBV11-3 and TRBJ2-1, is EAGVVQSPRYKIIEKKQPVAFWCNPISGHNTLYWYLQNLGQGPELLIRYENEEAVDDSQLPKDRFSAERLKGVDSTLKIQPAELGDSAVYLCASSLGTGYGSYNEQFFGPGTRLTVL.